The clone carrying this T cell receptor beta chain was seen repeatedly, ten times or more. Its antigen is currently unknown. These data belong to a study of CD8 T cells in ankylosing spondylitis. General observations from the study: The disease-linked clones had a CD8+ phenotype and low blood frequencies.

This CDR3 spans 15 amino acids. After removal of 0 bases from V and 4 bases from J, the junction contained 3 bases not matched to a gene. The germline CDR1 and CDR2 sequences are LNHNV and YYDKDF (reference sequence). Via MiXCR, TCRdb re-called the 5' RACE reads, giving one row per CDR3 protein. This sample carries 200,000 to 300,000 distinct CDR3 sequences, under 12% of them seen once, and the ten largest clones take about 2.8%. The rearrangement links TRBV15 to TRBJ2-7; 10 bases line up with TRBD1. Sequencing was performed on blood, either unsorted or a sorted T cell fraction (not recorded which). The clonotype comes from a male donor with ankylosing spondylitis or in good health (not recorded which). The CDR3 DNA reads TGTGCCACCAGCAGAGAGAGGACAGGGGGTTACGAGCAGTACTTC. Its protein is CATSRERTGGYEQYF.